One sample yielded the 20 T cell receptor beta chains listed below, sequenced in a study of blood T cells in healthy people across ages. Using a J-beta primer mix together with a sample-barcoded 5' primer, a second PCR was run for roughly 6 to 11 cycles. TCRdb analysed the 5' RACE reads with MiXCR anew, one entry per CDR3 protein. The sample lists about 1.6 million distinct CDR3 sequences, roughly 32% occurring once. Sample: blood. The receptors originated from a woman younger than 45 in good health.

As to this clonotype: One end of the junction is discordant with germline, which a read error may explain. The V and J genes are TRBV29-1 and TRBJ1-2; 7 bases map to TRBD1. This CDR3 comprises 12 residues. CDR1 and CDR2 (germline): SQVTM, ANQGSEA. CDR3 loop: CSVVEQGYGHTF. The DNA of the CDR3 is TGCAGCGTTGTAGAACAGGGGTATGGCCACACCTTC.

To note about this clonotype: As the CDR3 is not closed by the conserved phenylalanine or tryptophan, this likely results from a read error. The chain couples TRBV10-3 to TRBJ2-2, with D hard to call. V was shortened by 2 bases and J by 6 bases, with 4 bases between the two germline ends. Germline CDR1 reads ENHRY; CDR2 reads SYGVKD. This CDR3 contains 12 residues. CDR3 protein: CAISEGAGELFL. The CDR3 DNA is TGTGCCATCAGTGAGGGGGCCGGGGAGCTGTTTTTG.

The chain combines TRBV4-1 with TRBJ2-3; 7 bases line up with TRBD1. CDR1 MGHRA and CDR2 YSYEKL come from the germline V gene. Trimming at V came to 0 bases and at J to 1 base, leaving 4 bases not matched to a gene. The CDR3 covers 16 residues. The CDR3: CASSQEPTGGTDTQYF. The CDR3 nucleotides are TGCGCCAGCAGCCAAGAACCAACAGGGGGCACAGATACGCAGTATTTT.

This clonotype has just a few counts. The CDR3 is CASSPMSGVQSTDTQYF. In DNA form, the CDR3 reads TGTGCCAGCAGCCCGATGAGCGGGGTCCAATCCACAGATACGCAGTATTTT. The chain carries TRBV7-6 and TRBJ2-3, with 7 bases identical to TRBD2. The trim removed 5 bases at V and 2 bases at J, leaving 13 bases unmatched. Germline V gene data show CDR1 as SGHVS and CDR2 as FNYEAQ. This CDR3 is 17 amino acids long. The complete variable domain, with remaining parts taken from reference TRBV7-6 and TRBJ2-3, reads GAGVSQSPRYKVTKRGQDVALRCDPISGHVSLYWYRQALGQGPEFLTYFNYEAQQDKSGLPNDRFSAERPEGSISTLTIQRTEQRDSAMYRCASSPMSGVQSTDTQYFGPGTRLTVL.

This clonotype was found a few times. The chain recombines TRBV12-3 or TRBV12-4 with TRBJ1-5; possible D gene TRBD1, 5 bases. The CDR3 is 13 amino acids. Trimming cost V 5 bases and J 8 bases, with 13 bases left between them. The CDR3 DNA is TGTGCCAGCAGTGTCGACAGATGTGAGCCCCAGCATTTT. Its protein product is CASSVDRCEPQHF.

This rearrangement joins TRBV28 to TRBJ2-7, with D possibly called TRBD1 or TRBD2 (6 bases each). Germline V gene lookup returns CDR1 MDHEN and CDR2 SYDVKM. CDR3 size: 13 residues. The germline V and J ends were trimmed by 4 bases and 11 bases, with 18 bases remaining between them. The CDR3: CASSSGALRVEYF. CDR3 in DNA: TGTGCCAGCAGTTCGGGGGCCTTACGAGTGGAGTACTTC.

The chain employs TRBV20-1 and TRBJ2-1; 8 bases match TRBD2. J lost 2 bases, V lost 3 bases, and 6 bases had no gene match. Germline V lookup: CDR1 DFQATT, CDR2 SNEGSKA (reference sequence). The CDR3 has 15 residues. CDR3 protein: CSARREVNPYNEQFF. As DNA, the CDR3 is TGCAGTGCTAGGCGGGAGGTCAACCCCTACAATGAGCAGTTCTTC.

CDR3: CASNPTIGAGGSTDTQYF. CDR3 bases: TGTGCCAGCAATCCCACGATAGGAGCGGGAGGTAGCACAGATACGCAGTATTTT. This sequence joins TRBV12-3 or TRBV12-4 and TRBJ2-3, with 9 bases identical to TRBD2. This CDR3 is built from 18 residues. The V and J ends lost 7 bases and 0 bases, in that order; junction bases with no gene match: 14.

This clonotype was seen a few times. The J gene is TRBJ1-2, the V gene TRBV20-1; 7 nucleotides agree with TRBD1. This CDR3 has 14 amino acids. The V gene's germline CDR1 is DFQATT and CDR2 SNEGSKA (reference sequence). V was clipped by 3 bases and J by 3 bases; unmatched bases: 7. The DNA of the CDR3 is TGCAGTGCTAGTTACAGGGGTGGGGACTATGGCTACACCTTC. This sequence encodes CSASYRGGDYGYTF.

This clonotype was counted only a few times. The chain recombines TRBV6-5 with TRBJ2-2; no clear D gene. V shed 0 bases and J shed 5 bases, with 13 bases lying between them. The CDR3 is 16 residues long. Per the germline V gene, CDR1 is MNHEY and CDR2 is SVGAGI. The CDR3 nucleotides are TGTGCCAGCAGTTACTCAGGGAATATCGGAACCGGGGAGCTGTTTTTT. Translated, it gives CASSYSGNIGTGELFF.

The chain combines TRBV12-3 or TRBV12-4 with TRBJ1-1; D is perhaps TRBD1 (5 bases). The CDR3 sequence is 15 residues long. Trimming left V 4 bases short and J 4 bases short, with 16 bases between. The CDR3 protein is CASSSSGSASTEAFF. The DNA for the CDR3 is TGTGCCAGCAGTTCTTCAGGGTCTGCGAGCACTGAAGCTTTCTTT.

The J gene is TRBJ2-7, the V gene TRBV12-3 or TRBV12-4; maybe TRBD2 (6 bases). V was clipped by 6 bases and J by 1 base, with 13 bases between them. The CDR3 length is 14 residues. In nucleotides, the CDR3 is TGTGCCAGCAGGTTTGGCGGGATTTCCTACGAGCAGTACTTC. Translating it yields CASRFGGISYEQYF.

Turning to this clonotype: One junction end does not reproduce the germline sequence, and a read error may be involved. This chain joins TRBV12-3 or TRBV12-4 and TRBJ2-4; D unresolved. The DNA end is a closer match to TRBJ2-7, so the J assignment may be wrong. The CDR3 runs to 13 residues. CDR3 sequence reads: CAGSLYGSSEQYF. The CDR3 DNA reads as TGTGCCGGCAGTTTATACGGTTCGTCCGAGCAGTACTTC.

This clonotype came up once. This chain connects TRBV6-1 to TRBJ2-5, with 9 bases that match TRBD1. In germline, CDR1 is MNHNS, CDR2 SASEGT. The trim removed 4 bases at V and 9 bases at J, leaving 18 bases unmatched. The CDR3 covers 17 residues. The CDR3 reads CASSGTGGGGFGEAQYF. The CDR3 DNA follows: TGTGCCAGCAGTGGCACAGGGGGCGGTGGGTTCGGGGAGGCCCAGTACTTC.

V is TRBV2 and J is TRBJ2-1; D possibly corresponds to TRBD1 (6 bases). The V and J ends lost 8 bases and 10 bases respectively, with 18 bases between them. CDR1 and CDR2 from the germline V gene are SNHLY and FYNNEI. This CDR3 contains 13 residues. The CDR3 loop is CASFRDTYREQFF. CDR3 bases: TGTGCCAGCTTCCGGGACACTTACAGGGAGCAGTTCTTC.

This clonotype showed up just a few times. This rearrangement joins TRBV5-6 to TRBJ2-5; unclear D gene. The length of the CDR3 is 14 residues. The ends were cut back, 2 bases at V and 0 bases at J, with 8 bases in the middle. Germline V gene lookup returns CDR1 SGHDT and CDR2 YYEEEE. CDR3 in amino acids: CASSLYKNQETQYF. CDR3 nucleotides: TGTGCCAGCAGCTTATACAAGAACCAAGAGACCCAGTACTTC.

The rearrangement uses TRBV5-1 and TRBJ1-1; D gene unclear. The germline V gene encodes CDR1 SGHRS and CDR2 YFSETQ. The CDR3 spans 14 residues. Trimming pared 0 bases from V and 3 bases from J, leaving 9 bases between. CDR3 bases: TGCGCCAGCAGCTTGGAGTCGGGCCACACTGAAGCTTTCTTT. Its protein is CASSLESGHTEAFF. The variable domain in full, completed from reference TRBV5-1 and TRBJ1-1, reads KAGVTQTPRYLIKTRGQQVTLSCSPISGHRSVSWYQQTPGQGLQFLFEYFSETQRNKGNFPGRFSGRQFSNSRSEMNVSTLELGDSALYLCASSLESGHTEAFFGQGTRLTVV.

V gene TRBV4-2 combines with J gene TRBJ2-6; D perhaps matches TRBD2 (5 bases). The CDR3 is 16 amino acids. Germline V CDR1 and CDR2: LGHNA, YNFKEQ. Trimming cost V 0 bases and J 0 bases, with 6 bases left between them. The CDR3 loop reads CASSQESGSGANVLTF. CDR3 nucleotide sequence: TGTGCCAGCAGCCAAGAGAGCGGCTCTGGGGCCAACGTCCTGACTTTC.

The sample holds a few counts of this clonotype. DNA for the CDR3: TGTGCCACCAGCGGGACTAGCGGGGGTTTCAACAATGAGCAGTTCTTC. Translation gives CATSGTSGGFNNEQFF. V and J are TRBV24-1 and TRBJ2-1; 14 nucleotides line up with TRBD2. V gave up 7 bases and J gave up 5 bases; unmatched junction bases: 6. CDR1 is KGHDR, CDR2 SFDVKD, per germline. This CDR3 region has 16 residues.

This clonotype appeared many times. The chain carries TRBV29-1 and TRBJ2-5; tentatively, D is TRBD2 (6 bases). The CDR3 is 13 amino acids. Germline lookup yields CDR1 SQVTM and CDR2 ANQGSEA. V lost 6 bases, J lost 5 bases, and 16 bases lay in between. DNA of the CDR3: TGCAGCGTAGAACCGGGACTCCGGGAGACCCAGTACTTC. This sequence encodes CSVEPGLRETQYF.